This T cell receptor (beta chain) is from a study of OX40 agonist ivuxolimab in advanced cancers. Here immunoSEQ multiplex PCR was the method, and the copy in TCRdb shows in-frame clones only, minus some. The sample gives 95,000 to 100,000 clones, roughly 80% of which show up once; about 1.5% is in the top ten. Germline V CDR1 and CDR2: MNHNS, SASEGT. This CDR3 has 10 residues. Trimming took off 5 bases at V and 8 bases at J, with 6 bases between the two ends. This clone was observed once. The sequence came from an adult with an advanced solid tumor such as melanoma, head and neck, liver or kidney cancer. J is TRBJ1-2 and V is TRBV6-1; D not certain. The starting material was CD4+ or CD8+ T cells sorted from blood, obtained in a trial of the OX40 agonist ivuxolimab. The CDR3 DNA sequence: TGTGCCAGCAGTTTGAGGGGCTACACCTTC. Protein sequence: CASSLRGYTF.